The rows below give T cell receptor beta chains drawn from one sample of a study of vaccination effects on CD4 cells after COVID-19. Sequencing used immunoSEQ multiplex PCR; TCRdb keeps in-frame clones, though not all of them. This sample has some 49,000 clones, with roughly 80% found just once. These TCRs' antigens remain unknown. The sample was CD4+ T cells from PBMCs cultured without peptide, taken before COVID-19 vaccination. All receptors come from a human donor who had a prior SARS-CoV-2 infection. Each CDR3 is given with its conserved first and last residue. Fields, in order: D gene, clone size, V gene, J gene, CDR3 protein, CDR3 DNA. The D gene is left open where the match is weak. The size field is filled for only some rows; it gives once, few, many or a size class.

-,-,TRBV9,TRBJ2-1,CASSEIGLDYNEQFF,TGTGCCAGCAGCGAAATCGGACTGGACTACAATGAGCAGTTCTTC
-,large,TRBV12-5,TRBJ2-1,CASGFTYGEQFF,TGTGCTAGTGGTTTCACCTATGGGGAGCAGTTCTTC
-,-,TRBV27,TRBJ1-2,CASSKDGNYGYTF,TGTGCCAGCAGTAAGGACGGGAACTATGGCTACACCTTC
-,-,TRBV5-5,TRBJ1-1,CASSPRGRGNTEAFF,TGTGCCAGCAGCCCCCGCGGCAGGGGTAACACTGAAGCTTTCTTT
-,-,TRBV19,TRBJ1-3,CASSTNSGNTIYF,TGTGCCAGTAGCACGAACTCTGGAAACACCATATATTTT
-,-,TRBV4-2,TRBJ2-7,CASSQDQYRRTEQYF,TGTGCCAGCAGCCAAGATCAGTACCGGCGGACCGAGCAGTACTTC
-,-,TRBV5-1,TRBJ2-2,CASSLDRPTGELFF,TGCGCCAGCAGCCTCGACAGGCCCACCGGGGAGCTGTTTTTT
-,-,TRBV18,TRBJ1-2,CASSPQPTANYGYTF,TGTGCCAGCTCCCCACAGCCGACAGCGAACTATGGCTACACCTTC
-,-,TRBV7-6,TRBJ2-7,CASSTSGRFVEQYF,TGTGCCAGCAGCACCTCCGGGAGATTCGTCGAGCAGTACTTC
-,once,TRBV7-2,TRBJ1-3,CASSPLTVSGNTIYF,TGTGCCAGCAGCCCCCTGACAGTCTCTGGAAACACCATATATTTT
-,-,TRBV6-5,TRBJ2-7,CASSYQNRDYEQYF,TGTGCCAGCAGTTACCAAAACCGGGACTACGAGCAGTACTTC
-,few,TRBV5-4,TRBJ2-7,CASSLAMGYEQYF,TGTGCCAGCAGCTTGGCCATGGGGTACGAGCAGTACTTC
-,-,TRBV2,TRBJ1-1,CASSVVRHHHEAFF,TGTGCCAGCAGCGTCGTCCGACACCATCATGAAGCTTTCTTT
-,-,TRBV19,TRBJ2-5,CASSAGETQYF,TGTGCCAGTAGCGCCGGGGAGACCCAGTACTTC
TRBD1,-,TRBV6-5,TRBJ1-6,CASSPGQIYNSPLHF,TGTGCCAGCAGTCCGGGACAGATCTATAATTCACCCCTCCACTTT
-,-,TRBV5-1,TRBJ2-2,CASSLFSPNTGELFF,TGCGCCAGCAGCTTGTTCTCCCCGAACACCGGGGAGCTGTTTTTT
TRBD2,once,TRBV7-9,TRBJ2-3,CASSFFTSGDTDTQYF,TGTGCCAGCAGCTTTTTTACTAGCGGGGACACAGATACGCAGTATTTT
TRBD1,-,TRBV30,TRBJ1-2,CAWSIGQARYGYTF,TGTGCCTGGAGTATCGGACAGGCGCGATATGGCTACACCTTC
-,-,TRBV21-1,TRBJ2-2,CAGEPTWNSTGELFF,TGTGCCGGCGAACCTACATGGAATAGCACCGGGGAGCTGTTTTTT
-,-,TRBV27,TRBJ1-2,CASSPGPMPYGYTF,TGTGCCAGCAGTCCGGGACCGATGCCCTATGGCTACACCTTC
-,-,TRBV29-1,TRBJ2-7,CSVDLSRQGIYEQYF,TGCAGCGTTGATTTGTCTCGGCAGGGGATCTACGAGCAGTACTTC
-,-,TRBV12-5,TRBJ2-2,CASGLGGIGELFF,TGTGCTAGTGGTTTGGGGGGGATCGGGGAGCTGTTTTTT
-,-,TRBV12-5,TRBJ1-4,CASGPKSEKLFF,TGTGCTAGTGGGCCAAAAAGTGAAAAACTGTTTTTT
-,few,TRBV6-5,TRBJ1-4,CASSYLGGGEKLFF,TGTGCCAGCAGTTACCTTGGGGGGGGAGAAAAACTGTTTTTT
-,once,TRBV18,TRBJ2-3,CASSPYHGTDTQYF,TGTGCCAGCTCACCCTACCACGGCACAGATACGCAGTATTTT
TRBD1,-,TRBV6-1,TRBJ2-1,CASSEQTGHIYNEQFF,TGTGCCAGCAGTGAACAGACAGGGCATATCTACAATGAGCAGTTCTTC
-,-,TRBV6-5,TRBJ1-1,CASSYRQRAEAFF,TGTGCCAGCAGTTACCGACAGAGAGCTGAAGCTTTCTTT
TRBD2,-,TRBV6-2/TRBV6-3,TRBJ2-2,CASSGGLADTGELFF,TGTGCCAGCAGTGGCGGACTAGCGGACACCGGGGAGCTGTTTTTT
TRBD1,once,TRBV10-3,TRBJ2-3,CAIGTGVPDTQYF,TGTGCCATAGGGACAGGGGTGCCAGATACGCAGTATTTT
-,-,TRBV7-9,TRBJ1-1,CASSLIVNTEAFF,TGTGCCAGCAGCTTAATCGTGAACACTGAAGCTTTCTTT
TRBD1,-,TRBV19,TRBJ2-7,CASSARQGLYEQYF,TGTGCCAGTAGTGCCCGACAGGGGCTCTACGAGCAGTACTTC
TRBD1,-,TRBV2,TRBJ2-1,CASSFDRQGAREQFF,TGTGCCAGCAGTTTCGACCGACAGGGGGCGCGGGAGCAGTTCTTC
-,-,TRBV5-5,TRBJ2-1,CASYRGQSYNEQFF,TGTGCCAGCTACCGTGGACAGAGCTACAATGAGCAGTTCTTC
-,-,TRBV10-3,TRBJ2-1,CAIRITGSSYNEQFF,TGTGCCATCAGAATTACAGGAAGCTCCTACAATGAGCAGTTCTTC
-,once,TRBV19,TRBJ2-5,CARMTAEETQYF,TGTGCCAGAATGACTGCTGAGGAGACCCAGTACTTC
-,few,TRBV2,TRBJ1-1,CASKRQADTEAFF,TGTGCCAGCAAAAGACAGGCGGACACTGAAGCTTTCTTT
-,-,TRBV7-9,TRBJ2-2,CASSRGTLNTGELFF,TGTGCCAGCAGCCGCGGGACTTTGAACACCGGGGAGCTGTTTTTT
TRBD2,-,TRBV18,TRBJ2-5,CASSRTSGIQETQYF,TGTGCCAGCTCAAGGACTAGCGGGATTCAAGAGACCCAGTACTTC
-,-,TRBV24-1,TRBJ1-1,CATSDPGGEAFF,TGTGCCACCAGTGACCCCGGCGGTGAAGCTTTCTTT
-,-,TRBV5-1,TRBJ1-2,CASSLSLYRGGDGYTF,TGCGCCAGCAGCTTGTCTCTATACAGAGGTGGGGATGGCTACACCTTC
-,-,TRBV7-6,TRBJ1-1,CASSRQASTGTEAFF,TGTGCCAGCAGCAGACAGGCGTCTACGGGCACTGAAGCTTTCTTT
-,-,TRBV11-3,TRBJ2-3,CASSLDIPPGYTDTQYF,TGTGCCAGCAGCTTAGATATACCGCCGGGGTATACAGATACGCAGTATTTT
-,-,TRBV7-2,TRBJ1-6,CASSLGIPPALHF,TGTGCCAGCAGCTTAGGGATCCCCCCCGCCCTCCACTTT
-,-,TRBV21-1,TRBJ2-7,CASSQGLLYEQYF,TGTGCCAGCAGCCAGGGTCTTCTCTACGAGCAGTACTTC
-,few,TRBV2,TRBJ1-5,CASTPGRGNQPQHF,TGTGCCAGCACTCCCGGACGAGGCAATCAGCCCCAGCATTTT
-,-,TRBV11-1,TRBJ2-5,CASSLRSGFGQTQYF,TGTGCCAGCAGCTTAAGGTCCGGGTTTGGGCAGACCCAGTACTTC
TRBD1,-,TRBV5-4,TRBJ2-1,CSQRQGPKSYNEQFF,TGTTCACAGAGACAGGGACCTAAATCCTACAATGAGCAGTTCTTC
-,-,TRBV20-1,TRBJ2-5,CSAIYFGAQYF,TGCAGTGCCATATACTTTGGGGCCCAGTACTTC
-,-,TRBV11-3,TRBJ2-7,CASSSGGGYEQYF,TGTGCCAGCAGCTCCGGGGGAGGCTACGAGCAGTACTTC
-,-,TRBV9,TRBJ2-5,CASSVGLEETQYF,TGTGCCAGCAGCGTAGGGCTAGAGGAGACCCAGTACTTC
TRBD2,-,TRBV7-8,TRBJ2-2,CASSARSLAGGPPGELFF,TGTGCCAGCAGCGCCCGGTCCCTAGCGGGAGGGCCCCCCGGGGAGCTGTTTTTT
-,-,TRBV7-3,TRBJ2-2,CASRQAGNTGELFF,TGTGCCAGCAGACAAGCGGGCAACACCGGGGAGCTGTTTTTT
-,-,TRBV6-6,TRBJ1-2,CASTHRDRVAGYTF,TGTGCCAGCACTCACAGGGATCGTGTAGCTGGCTACACCTTC
-,once,TRBV19,TRBJ2-7,CASSIEGYEQYF,TGTGCCAGTAGTATAGAAGGCTACGAGCAGTACTTC
-,-,TRBV19,TRBJ1-5,CASSIRVVGGHTQPQHF,TGTGCCAGTAGTATAAGGGTTGTAGGGGGTCATACTCAGCCCCAGCATTTT
-,few,TRBV6-5,TRBJ2-1,CASRNQPGVGGEQFF,TGTGCCAGCAGAAACCAACCAGGGGTAGGTGGTGAGCAGTTCTTC
TRBD2,once,TRBV4-2,TRBJ2-7,CASSPLAALAYEQYF,TGTGCCAGCAGCCCGCTAGCGGCGTTAGCCTACGAGCAGTACTTC